The present entry profiles one T cell receptor (beta chain) with its context. Germline loops: CDR1 SGHAT, CDR2 FQNNGV. The CDR3 runs 14 residues. V gave up 5 bases and J gave up 5 bases, with 15 bases separating them. This entry comes from a study of blood T cells in healthy people across ages. A sample-barcoded 5' primer and a J-beta primer mix were used in a second PCR of roughly 7 to 12 cycles. TCRdb re-derived calls from the 5' RACE reads in MiXCR, one entry per CDR3 protein. The data show some 1.6 million distinct CDR3 sequences, with roughly a third seen just once and 11% held by the top ten. The gene calls are TRBV11-2 and TRBJ1-2; unclear D gene. The sample was blood. The origin of this receptor is a woman under 40 in good health. CDR3 sequence reads: CASSLRGDKYGYTF. The CDR3 DNA follows: TGTGCCAGCAGCCTTCGGGGAGATAAGTATGGCTACACCTTC.